This TCR beta chain appears in the sequencing data of a study of control samples from healthy donors and cancer patients. Libraries were prepared by immunoSEQ multiplex PCR; TCRdb keeps only in-frame clonotypes and omits some of them. Of 100,000 to 150,000 clones listed, roughly 90% were seen once; the top ten hold 4.5% to 7%. Germline loops: CDR1 SNHLY, CDR2 FYNNEI. The CDR3 is 14 amino acids. The V segment lost 4 bases and the J segment 10 bases; nucleotides outside the gene matches: 7. The rearrangement links TRBV2 to TRBJ1-6, with 7 bases matching TRBD1. This sequence originates from a man younger than 35 in good health. The sample consisted of blood. Written as DNA, the CDR3 is TGTGCCAGCAGTGTCGACAGGGTCGAATCACCCCTCCACTTT. Its translation is CASSVDRVESPLHF.